The sequence of this TCR beta chain was determined in a study of cytomegalovirus exposure and HLA in healthy donors. Study-wide findings and caveats: Prediction of most subjects' HLA-A and HLA-B alleles by TCR beta sequences was reportedly accurate. Specific recognition of CMV antigens was confirmed in vitro for a few chains (all CMV-associated). The study labeled 170 or so TCR beta chains cytomegalovirus-associated.

The germline V and J ends were trimmed by 7 bases and 0 bases, with 14 bases remaining between them. The CDR3 runs 15 residues. The germline V gene has CDR1 MDHEN and CDR2 SYDVKM. The PCR employed 60 Vbeta primers together with 13 Jbeta primers. Clones were read by immunoSEQ multiplex PCR, and TCRdb kept only the in-frame ones, dropping some. Of about 140,000 clones listed, approximately 88% are singletons. The donors comprised healthy bone marrow donors. Regarding this clone: Its specificity is not known.

This rearrangement joins TRBV28 to TRBJ2-3; D might be TRBD2 (6 bases). The sequence was obtained from a woman aged 40 to 50 in good health and CMV-seronegative. Sequenced material: PBMCs. CDR3 loop: CASTPQLASTDTQYF. CDR3 DNA sequence: TGTGCCAGCACTCCTCAGCTAGCGAGCACAGATACGCAGTATTTT.